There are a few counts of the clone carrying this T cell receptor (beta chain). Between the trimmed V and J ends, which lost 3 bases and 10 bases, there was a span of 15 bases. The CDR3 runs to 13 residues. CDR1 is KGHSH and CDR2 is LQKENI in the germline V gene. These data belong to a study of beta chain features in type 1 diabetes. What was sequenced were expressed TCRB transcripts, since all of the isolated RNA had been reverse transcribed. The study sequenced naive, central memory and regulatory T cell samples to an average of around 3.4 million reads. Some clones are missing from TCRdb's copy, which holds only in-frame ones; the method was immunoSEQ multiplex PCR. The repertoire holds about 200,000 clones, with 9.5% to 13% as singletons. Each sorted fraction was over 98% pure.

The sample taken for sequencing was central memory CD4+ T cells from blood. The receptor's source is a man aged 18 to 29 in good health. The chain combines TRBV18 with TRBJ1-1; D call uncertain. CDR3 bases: TGTGCCAGCTCACCGGAACGGGGAGAGGGAGCTTTCTTT. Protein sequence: CASSPERGEGAFF.